The rows below give T cell receptor beta chains drawn from one sample of a study of monozygotic twins with inflammatory bowel disease. Reanalyzing the 5' RACE reads, TCRdb keeps one entry per CDR3 protein, without DNA. The listing contains about 210,000 distinct CDR3 sequences. The sample was blood. The receptors originated from a human donor with ulcerative colitis or Crohn's disease, or a healthy co-twin of an affected twin (not recorded which). Each CDR3 is given with its conserved first and last residue.

v_call: TRBV4-2
j_call: TRBJ2-3
cdr3_length: 11
cdr3_aa: CASSGDNTQYF

v_call: TRBV5-4
j_call: TRBJ1-1
cdr3_length: 12
cdr3_aa: CASSSGRLEAFF

v_call: TRBV11-1
j_call: TRBJ2-7
cdr3_length: 14
cdr3_aa: CASSFGTGSYEQYF

v_call: TRBV5-1
j_call: TRBJ2-1
cdr3_length: 13
cdr3_aa: CASSLRLANEQFF

v_call: TRBV12-3/TRBV12-4
j_call: TRBJ1-2
cdr3_length: 15
cdr3_aa: CASSFRRTALYGYTF

v_call: TRBV15
j_call: TRBJ2-2
cdr3_length: 16
cdr3_aa: CATSRPTAWNTGELFF

v_call: TRBV7-8
j_call: TRBJ1-5
cdr3_length: 16
cdr3_aa: CASSARARGDNQPQHF

v_call: TRBV3-1
j_call: TRBJ2-6
cdr3_length: 16
cdr3_aa: CASSQGHRSGANVLTF

v_call: TRBV20-1
j_call: TRBJ2-1
cdr3_length: 16
cdr3_aa: CSALGLAGGHYNEQFF

v_call: TRBV5-1
j_call: TRBJ2-2
cdr3_length: 15
cdr3_aa: CASRADSPGIGELFF

v_call: TRBV4-1
j_call: TRBJ2-1
cdr3_length: 17
cdr3_aa: CASSQNPTSGGGGEQFF

v_call: TRBV20-1
j_call: TRBJ1-6
cdr3_length: 13
cdr3_aa: CSAGTGNNSPLHF

v_call: TRBV20-1
j_call: TRBJ1-4
cdr3_length: 15
cdr3_aa: CSARGTDATNEKLFF

v_call: TRBV6-1
j_call: TRBJ1-1
cdr3_length: 13
cdr3_aa: CASSIILDTEAFF

v_call: TRBV6-5
j_call: TRBJ1-4
cdr3_length: 15
cdr3_aa: CASSYETGQWGKLFF

v_call: TRBV12-3/TRBV12-4
j_call: TRBJ1-1
cdr3_length: 14
cdr3_aa: CASSPQGFRSEAFF

v_call: TRBV4-1
j_call: TRBJ2-1
cdr3_length: 19
cdr3_aa: CASSRTDPGGAGGLNEQFF

v_call: TRBV7-2
j_call: TRBJ2-5
cdr3_length: 14
cdr3_aa: CASFRRGSQETQYF

v_call: TRBV5-1
j_call: TRBJ1-1
cdr3_length: 15
cdr3_aa: CASSENRGHSSEAFF

v_call: TRBV12-3/TRBV12-4
j_call: TRBJ2-2
cdr3_length: 14
cdr3_aa: CASSLNRVVGELFF

v_call: TRBV25-1
j_call: TRBJ1-6
cdr3_length: 15
cdr3_aa: CASSESEQLNSPLHF

v_call: TRBV5-4
j_call: TRBJ2-3
cdr3_length: 15
cdr3_aa: CASSSTGGYTDTQYF

v_call: TRBV12-3/TRBV12-4
j_call: TRBJ1-5
cdr3_length: 15
cdr3_aa: CASRGGSGVNQPQHF

v_call: TRBV21-1
j_call: TRBJ1-4
cdr3_length: 20
cdr3_aa: CASSKDLGGAGIVRSRKLFF

v_call: TRBV7-2
j_call: TRBJ1-2
cdr3_length: 13
cdr3_aa: CASSFNPFYGYTF

v_call: TRBV14
j_call: TRBJ1-1
cdr3_length: 14
cdr3_aa: CASSSWRGWTEAFF

v_call: TRBV27
j_call: TRBJ2-7
cdr3_length: 14
cdr3_aa: CASSLMGLSYEQYF

v_call: TRBV5-1
j_call: TRBJ2-1
cdr3_length: 15
cdr3_aa: CASSFPGSSYNEQFF

v_call: TRBV12-3/TRBV12-4
j_call: TRBJ2-7
cdr3_length: 20
cdr3_aa: CASSFPALPKGTAETYEQYF

v_call: TRBV5-1
j_call: TRBJ1-4
cdr3_length: 14
cdr3_aa: CASSSTGSNEKLFF